The following is a T cell receptor beta chain sequence with its context. The antigen is unknown. The data stem from a study of cytomegalovirus exposure and HLA in healthy donors. Study-wide results and caveats: The classifier was said to identify cytomegalovirus status with high specificity and sensitivity. CMV serostatus was the only immune exposure information that was available.

Trimming took 6 bases from V and 2 from J; bases not matched to a gene: 7. This CDR3 is 15 amino acids long. CDR1 and CDR2 from the germline V gene are LGHNA and YNFKEQ. The PCR made use of 60 Vbeta and 13 Jbeta primers. Sequencing was performed with immunoSEQ multiplex PCR; in TCRdb, only in-frame clones are kept and a portion is missing. The sample shows some 220,000 clones, 80% to 90% of them seen only once. The chain couples TRBV4-2 to TRBJ2-3, with TRBD2 matching 8 bases. Specimen: PBMCs. The clonotype was recovered from a girl aged 2 to 9 in good health and CMV-seronegative. CDR3: CASRATGGDTDTQYF. In nucleotides, the CDR3 is TGTGCCAGCAGAGCTACGGGGGGGGACACAGATACGCAGTATTTT.